This record covers a single T cell receptor beta chain. In Seattle, patients joined the study during active infection and were tracked longitudinally. These data belong to a study of blood T cell repertoires in COVID-19. In the original processing: Estimates of nucleated cell counts were drawn from the amplification of reference gene primers. The table came from immunoSEQ multiplex PCR; TCRdb's copy has only in-frame clones and leaves some out. V and J calls and clone size are copied from that table; D and trimming were computed from the DNA. The table lists about 340,000 clones, approximately 86% of them singletons. This receptor was obtained from a woman aged 60-75 years with COVID-19, enrolled during active disease. The sequenced sample was peripheral blood.

The CDR3 protein is CASRTTGLNEQFF. CDR3 nucleotide sequence: TGTGCCAGCAGGACTACAGGGCTCAATGAGCAGTTCTTC. The genes are TRBV6-5 and TRBJ2-1, with D perhaps matching TRBD1 (6 bases). Trimming pared 6 bases from V and 6 bases from J, leaving 12 bases between. The CDR3 spans 13 residues. From germline, CDR1 is MNHEY and CDR2 SVGAGI.